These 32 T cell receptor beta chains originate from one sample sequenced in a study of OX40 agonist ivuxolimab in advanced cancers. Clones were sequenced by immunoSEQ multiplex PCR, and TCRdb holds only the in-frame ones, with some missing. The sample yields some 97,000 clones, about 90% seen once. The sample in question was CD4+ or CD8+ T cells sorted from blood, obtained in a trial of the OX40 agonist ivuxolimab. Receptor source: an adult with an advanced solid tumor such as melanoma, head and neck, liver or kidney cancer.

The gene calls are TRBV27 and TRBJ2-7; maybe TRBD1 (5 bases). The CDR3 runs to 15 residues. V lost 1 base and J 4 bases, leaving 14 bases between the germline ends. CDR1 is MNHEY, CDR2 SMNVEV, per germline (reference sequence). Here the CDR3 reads CASSLLPGLLYEQYF. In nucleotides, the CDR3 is TGTGCCAGCAGTTTATTGCCAGGGCTCCTTTACGAGCAGTACTTC.

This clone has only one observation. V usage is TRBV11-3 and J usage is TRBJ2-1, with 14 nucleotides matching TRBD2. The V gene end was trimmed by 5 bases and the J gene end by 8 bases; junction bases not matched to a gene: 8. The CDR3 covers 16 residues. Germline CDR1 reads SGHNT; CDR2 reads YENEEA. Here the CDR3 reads CASSPGTSGGVDEQFF. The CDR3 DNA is TGTGCCAGCAGCCCCGGGACTAGCGGGGGAGTGGATGAGCAGTTCTTC. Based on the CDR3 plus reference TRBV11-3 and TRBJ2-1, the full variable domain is EAGVVQSPRYKIIEKKQPVAFWCNPISGHNTLYWYLQNLGQGPELLIRYENEEAVDDSQLPKDRFSAERLKGVDSTLKIQPAELGDSAVYLCASSPGTSGGVDEQFFGPGTRLTVL.

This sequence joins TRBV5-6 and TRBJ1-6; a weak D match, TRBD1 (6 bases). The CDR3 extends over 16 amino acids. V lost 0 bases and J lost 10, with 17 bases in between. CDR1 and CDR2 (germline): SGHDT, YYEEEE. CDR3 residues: CASSLVGGAGSSPLHF. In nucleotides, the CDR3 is TGTGCCAGCAGCTTGGTTGGGGGGGCCGGGAGCTCACCCCTCCACTTT. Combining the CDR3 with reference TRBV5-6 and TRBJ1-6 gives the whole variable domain DAGVTQSPTHLIKTRGQQVTLRCSPKSGHDTVSWYQQALGQGPQFIFQYYEEEERQRGNFPDRFSGHQFPNYSSELNVNALLLGDSALYLCASSLVGGAGSSPLHFGNGTRLTVT.

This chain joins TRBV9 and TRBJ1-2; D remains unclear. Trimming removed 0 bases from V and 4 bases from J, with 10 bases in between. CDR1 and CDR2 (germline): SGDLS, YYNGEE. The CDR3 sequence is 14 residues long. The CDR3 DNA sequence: TGTGCCAGCAGCGTAGTGGGAGTCCCCTATGGCTACACCTTC. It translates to CASSVVGVPYGYTF.

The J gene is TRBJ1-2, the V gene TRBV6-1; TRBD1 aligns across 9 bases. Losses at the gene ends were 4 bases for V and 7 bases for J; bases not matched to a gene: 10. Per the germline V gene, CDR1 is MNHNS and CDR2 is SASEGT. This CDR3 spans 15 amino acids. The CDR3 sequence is CASSVPGQGLGGYTF. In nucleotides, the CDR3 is TGTGCCAGCAGTGTCCCGGGACAGGGTTTAGGTGGCTACACCTTC.

Here the CDR3 reads CASSPGRLGQPQHF. The DNA for the CDR3 is TGTGCCAGCTCACCCGGCAGGTTAGGCCAGCCCCAGCATTTT. The gene calls are TRBV18 and TRBJ1-5; D ambiguous. Germline CDR1 is KGHSH and CDR2 is LQKENI. Deletions cut 3 bases from V and 7 bases from J, with 13 bases between. The CDR3 extends over 14 amino acids.

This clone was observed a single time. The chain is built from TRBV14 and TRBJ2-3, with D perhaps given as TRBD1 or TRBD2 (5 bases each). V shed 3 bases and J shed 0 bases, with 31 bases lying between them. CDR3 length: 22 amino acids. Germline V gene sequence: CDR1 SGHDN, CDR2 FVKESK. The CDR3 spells CASSHRTFTGFDYLSSTDTQYF. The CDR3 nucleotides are TGTGCCAGCAGCCACCGCACCTTTACAGGTTTCGACTACCTTTCTAGCACAGATACGCAGTATTTT.

The chain's CDR3 is CASRATTGGVPPLHF. DNA of the CDR3: TGCGCCAGCAGAGCTACTACTGGGGGTGTCCCACCCCTCCACTTT. The chain carries TRBV5-1 and TRBJ1-6, with TRBD1 as a possible D gene (5 bases). Germline V CDR1 and CDR2: SGHRS, YFSETQ. The length of the CDR3 is 15 residues. Trimming cost V 5 bases and J 11 bases, with 20 bases left between them.

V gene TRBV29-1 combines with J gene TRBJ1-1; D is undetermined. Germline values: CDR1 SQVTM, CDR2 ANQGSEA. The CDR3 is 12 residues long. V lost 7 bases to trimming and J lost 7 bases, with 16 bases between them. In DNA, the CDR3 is TGCAGCGCCCGCAACGCCAACTTTGAAGCTTTCTTT. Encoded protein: CSARNANFEAFF.

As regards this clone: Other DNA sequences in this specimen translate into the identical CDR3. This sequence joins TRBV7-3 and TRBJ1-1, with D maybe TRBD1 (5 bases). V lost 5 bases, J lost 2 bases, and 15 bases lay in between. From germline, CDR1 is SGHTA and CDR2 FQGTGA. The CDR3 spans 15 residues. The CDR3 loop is CASSLFGTPNTEAFF. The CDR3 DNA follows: TGTGCCAGCAGCCTATTCGGGACGCCTAACACTGAAGCTTTCTTT.

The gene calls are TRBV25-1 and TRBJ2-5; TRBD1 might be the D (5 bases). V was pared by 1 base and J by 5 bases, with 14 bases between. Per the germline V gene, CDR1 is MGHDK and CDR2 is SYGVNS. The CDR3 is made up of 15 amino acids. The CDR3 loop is CASSESLGLGETQYF. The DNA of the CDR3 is TGTGCCAGCAGTGAATCGCTGGGGCTGGGGGAGACCCAGTACTTC.

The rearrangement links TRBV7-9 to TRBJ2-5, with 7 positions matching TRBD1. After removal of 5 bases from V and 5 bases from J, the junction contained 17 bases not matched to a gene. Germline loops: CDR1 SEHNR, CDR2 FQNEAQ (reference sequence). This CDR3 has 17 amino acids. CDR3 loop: CASSPTVGYRGIETQYF. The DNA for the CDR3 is TGTGCCAGCAGCCCCACCGTGGGTTACAGGGGAATCGAGACCCAGTACTTC.

This chain's CDR3 is CASSEGTGRGYEQYF. The CDR3 DNA is TGTGCCAGCAGTGAGGGGACAGGTAGGGGGTACGAGCAGTACTTC. V is TRBV6-1 and J is TRBJ2-7; the match to TRBD1 covers 8 bases. J was trimmed by 4 bases and V by 3 bases; bases with no gene match: 8. CDR3 length: 15 amino acids. Germline V gene sequence: CDR1 MNHNS, CDR2 SASEGT.

CDR3 sequence: CASSLDTGTNEKLFF. The CDR3 DNA is TGCGCCAGCAGCTTGGATACCGGGACAAATGAAAAACTGTTTTTT. The rearrangement joins TRBV5-1 to TRBJ1-4, with a possible D match to TRBD1 (6 bases). Between the trimmed V and J ends, which lost 0 bases and 5 bases, there was a span of 11 bases. The CDR3 spans 15 residues. Per germline, CDR1 SGHRS and CDR2 YFSETQ.

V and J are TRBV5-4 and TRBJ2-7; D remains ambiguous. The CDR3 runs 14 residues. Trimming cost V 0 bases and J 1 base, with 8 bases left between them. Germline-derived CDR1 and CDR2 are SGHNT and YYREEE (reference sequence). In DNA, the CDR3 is TGTGCCAGCAGCTTGGCCGGCAGATCCTACGAGCAGTACTTC. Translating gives CASSLAGRSYEQYF.

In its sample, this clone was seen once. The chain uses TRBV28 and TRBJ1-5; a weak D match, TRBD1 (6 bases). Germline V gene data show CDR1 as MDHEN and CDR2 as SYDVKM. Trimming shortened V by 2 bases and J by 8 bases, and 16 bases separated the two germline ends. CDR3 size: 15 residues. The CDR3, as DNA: TGTGCCAGCAGTTTAAGGGGGGTGGGCGCGGAGCCCCAGCATTTT. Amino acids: CASSLRGVGAEPQHF.

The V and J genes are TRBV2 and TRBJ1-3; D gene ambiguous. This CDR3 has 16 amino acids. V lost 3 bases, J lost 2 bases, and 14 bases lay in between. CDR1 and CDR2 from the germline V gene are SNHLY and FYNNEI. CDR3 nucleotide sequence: TGTGCCAGCAGTGATTATTTCGGGGTTGCTGGAAACACCATATATTTT. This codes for CASSDYFGVAGNTIYF.

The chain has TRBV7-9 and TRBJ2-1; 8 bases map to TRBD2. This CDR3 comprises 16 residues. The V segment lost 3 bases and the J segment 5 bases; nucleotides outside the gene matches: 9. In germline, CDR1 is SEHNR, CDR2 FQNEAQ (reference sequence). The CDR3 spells CASSFITSGVNNEQFF. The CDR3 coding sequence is TGTGCCAGCAGCTTTATCACTAGCGGAGTTAACAATGAGCAGTTCTTC.

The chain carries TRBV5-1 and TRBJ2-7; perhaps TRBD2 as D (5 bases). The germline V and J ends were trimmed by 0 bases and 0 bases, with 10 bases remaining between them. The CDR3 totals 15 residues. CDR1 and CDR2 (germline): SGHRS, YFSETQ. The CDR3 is CASSLVERGSYEQYF. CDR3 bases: TGCGCCAGCAGCTTGGTAGAACGGGGCTCCTACGAGCAGTACTTC.

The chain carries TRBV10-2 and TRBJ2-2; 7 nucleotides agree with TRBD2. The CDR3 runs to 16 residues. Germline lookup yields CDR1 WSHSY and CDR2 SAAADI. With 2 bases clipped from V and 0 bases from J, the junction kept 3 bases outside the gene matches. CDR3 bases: TGCGCCAGCAGTGAGGGGCGGGGGTCGAACACCGGGGAGCTGTTTTTT. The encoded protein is CASSEGRGSNTGELFF.

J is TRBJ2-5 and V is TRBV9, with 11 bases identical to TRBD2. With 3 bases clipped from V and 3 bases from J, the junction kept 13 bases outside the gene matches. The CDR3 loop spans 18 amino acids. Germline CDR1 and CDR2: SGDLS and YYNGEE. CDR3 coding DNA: TGTGCCAGCAGCGCGCAACCGTGGCTAGCGGGGGGAGAAGAGACCCAGTACTTC. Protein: CASSAQPWLAGGEETQYF. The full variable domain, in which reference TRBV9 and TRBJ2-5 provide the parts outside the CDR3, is DSGVTQTPKHLITATGQRVTLRCSPRSGDLSVYWYQQSLDQGLQFLIQYYNGEERAKGNILERFSAQQFPDLHSELNLSSLELGDSALYFCASSAQPWLAGGEETQYFGPGTRLLVL.

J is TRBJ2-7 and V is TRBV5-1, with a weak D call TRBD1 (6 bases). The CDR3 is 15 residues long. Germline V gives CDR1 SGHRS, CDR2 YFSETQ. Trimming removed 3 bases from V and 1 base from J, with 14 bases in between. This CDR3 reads CASSWGPSESYEQYF. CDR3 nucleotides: TGCGCCAGCAGCTGGGGGCCGAGCGAGTCCTACGAGCAGTACTTC.

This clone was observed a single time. CDR3 sequence (DNA): TGCGCCAGCAGCTTGGGTCCACGACCCGGGGGTGGCGAGCAGTACTTC. This translates into CASSLGPRPGGGEQYF. The V call is TRBV5-1, the J call TRBJ2-7; a weak D match, TRBD2 (6 bases). V was trimmed by 0 bases and J by 6 bases, leaving 19 bases between them. The germline CDR1 and CDR2 sequences are SGHRS and YFSETQ. The CDR3 spans 16 residues.

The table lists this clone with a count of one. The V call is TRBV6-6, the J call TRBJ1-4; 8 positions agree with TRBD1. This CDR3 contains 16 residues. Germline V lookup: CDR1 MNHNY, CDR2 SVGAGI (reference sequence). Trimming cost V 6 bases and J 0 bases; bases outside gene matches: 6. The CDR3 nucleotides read TGTGCCAGCAGGAGACAGGGGATGACAACTAATGAAAAACTGTTTTTT. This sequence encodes CASRRQGMTTNEKLFF.

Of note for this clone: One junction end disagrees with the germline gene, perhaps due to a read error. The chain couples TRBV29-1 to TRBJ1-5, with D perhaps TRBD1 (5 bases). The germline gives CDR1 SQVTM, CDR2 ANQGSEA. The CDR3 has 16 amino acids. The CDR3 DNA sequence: TGCAGCGTTCAAGAGGGTGGGGGTATCGGGAATCAGCCCCAGCATTTT. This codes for CSVQEGGGIGNQPQHF. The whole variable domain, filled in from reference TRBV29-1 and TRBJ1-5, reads SAVISQKPSRDICQRGTSLTIQCQVDSQVTMMFWYRQQPGQSLTLIATANQGSEATYESGFVIDKFPISRPNLTFSTLTVSNMSPEDSSIYLCSVQEGGGIGNQPQHFGDGTRLSIL.

The CDR3 coding sequence is TGTGCCAGCAGCTGGACAGCCTATGGCTACACCTTC. Its translation is CASSWTAYGYTF. The V and J genes are TRBV6-1 and TRBJ1-2; D might be TRBD1 (6 bases). V dropped 6 bases and J dropped 4 bases, with 9 bases sitting between them. Germline CDR1 is MNHNS and CDR2 is SASEGT. This CDR3 spans 12 amino acids.

CDR3 sequence (DNA): TGTGCCAGCAGTTTTTCCCAGTTAGGCACTAATACGCAGTATTTT. Its translation: CASSFSQLGTNTQYF. The gene calls are TRBV28 and TRBJ2-3; D unclear. V lost 3 bases and J lost 7, with 17 bases in between. CDR1 and CDR2 (germline): MDHEN, SYDVKM. This CDR3 has 15 residues.

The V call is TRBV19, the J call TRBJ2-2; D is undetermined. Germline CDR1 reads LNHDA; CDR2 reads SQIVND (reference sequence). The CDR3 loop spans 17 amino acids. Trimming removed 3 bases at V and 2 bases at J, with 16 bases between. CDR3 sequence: CASSMGYGSSNTGELFF. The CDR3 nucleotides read TGTGCCAGTAGTATGGGCTACGGGTCTAGTAACACCGGGGAGCTGTTTTTT.

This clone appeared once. The CDR3 reads CAWSVVAPRGEAFF. CDR3 DNA sequence: TGTGCCTGGAGTGTAGTGGCGCCCCGCGGTGAAGCTTTCTTT. V gene TRBV30 combines with J gene TRBJ1-1; no firm D call. Germline V lookup: CDR1 GTSNPN, CDR2 SVGIG (reference sequence). V was cut by 0 bases and J by 7 bases, with 15 bases left in between. The CDR3 runs to 14 residues.

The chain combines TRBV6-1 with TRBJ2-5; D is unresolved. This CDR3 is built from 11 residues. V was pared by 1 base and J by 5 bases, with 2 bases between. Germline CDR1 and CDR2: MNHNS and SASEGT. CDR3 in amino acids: CASSEGETQYF. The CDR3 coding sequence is TGTGCCAGCAGTGAAGGGGAGACCCAGTACTTC.

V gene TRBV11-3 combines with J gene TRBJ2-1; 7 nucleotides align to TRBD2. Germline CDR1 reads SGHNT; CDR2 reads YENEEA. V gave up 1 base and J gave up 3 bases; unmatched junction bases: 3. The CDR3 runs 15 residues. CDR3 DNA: TGTGCCAGCAGCTTAGGTCGCGGGAGCTACAATGAGCAGTTCTTC. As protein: CASSLGRGSYNEQFF. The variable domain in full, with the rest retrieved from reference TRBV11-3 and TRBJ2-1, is EAGVVQSPRYKIIEKKQPVAFWCNPISGHNTLYWYLQNLGQGPELLIRYENEEAVDDSQLPKDRFSAERLKGVDSTLKIQPAELGDSAVYLCASSLGRGSYNEQFFGPGTRLTVL.

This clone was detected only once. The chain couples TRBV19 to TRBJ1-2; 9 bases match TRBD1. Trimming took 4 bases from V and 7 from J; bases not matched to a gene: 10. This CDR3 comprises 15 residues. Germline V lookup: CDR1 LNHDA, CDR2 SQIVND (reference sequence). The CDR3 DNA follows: TGTGCCAGTAGTACCCAGCGGACAGGGGTGATTGGCTACACCTTC. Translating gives CASSTQRTGVIGYTF.